This T cell receptor beta chain was retrieved from a study of beta chain features in type 1 diabetes. General study points: In type 1 diabetes patients, VDJ junctions had fewer insertions; deletions at these junctions were more frequent.

The CDR3 sequence is 16 residues long. Deletions cut 3 bases from V and 1 base from J, with 16 bases between. CDR1 and CDR2 from the germline V gene are LNHDA and SQIVND (reference sequence). Averaging about 116 mL, one heparinised blood draw was given by each donor. Stem cell-like memory, regulatory, central memory and naive CD4+ cells were sorted via CD45RO/CCR7/CD25/CD127/CD95/CD27. This clone has at least ten counts. Its antigen is not known. Expressed TCRB transcripts were sequenced because the entire RNA isolate underwent reverse transcription. About 3.6 million reads on average were seen across naive, central memory and regulatory T cell samples. TCRdb's table, derived via immunoSEQ multiplex PCR, lists solely in-frame clones and lacks some. This table has 150,000 or so clones, roughly 9.1% appearing once.

The sequence came from a woman under 30 in good health. The V gene is TRBV19, the J gene TRBJ2-7; D uncertain. The sample consisted of central memory CD4+ T cells from blood. The CDR3 coding sequence is TGTGCCAGTAGTATCAGAGCCACTACCGCTTCCTACGAGCAGTACTTC. Its protein is CASSIRATTASYEQYF.